This T cell receptor beta chain was captured in a study of blood T cell repertoires in COVID-19. Study context: Researchers got acute and convalescent COVID-19 samples from the United States, Italy and Spain.

Germline CDR1 is LGHDT and CDR2 is YNNKEL (reference sequence). The V end lost 4 bases, the J end lost 0 bases, and 16 bases lay between the germline ends. This CDR3 spans 17 amino acids. In the original workflow: How many nucleated cells were present was estimated from reference gene primer amplification. TCRdb's table, derived via immunoSEQ multiplex PCR, lists solely in-frame clones and lacks some. D and trimming come from the DNA, and the V and J calls and clone size come from that table. The profile shows more than 80,000 clones, roughly 90% of them singletons. This clone showed up just once. The sequenced sample was peripheral blood. V is TRBV3-1 (or the pseudogene TRBV3-2) and J is TRBJ2-4; a possible D gene is TRBD2 (7 bases). The clonotype comes from a human donor with active COVID-19. The donor label of this sample is uncertain. The CDR3 loop reads CASSRGRGSLAKNIQYF. The DNA for the CDR3 is TGTGCCAGCAGCCGGGGGCGGGGGTCACTAGCCAAAAACATTCAGTACTTC.